This TCR beta chain originates from a study of T cell responses to AZD1222 COVID-19 vaccine. The CDR3 loop spans 15 amino acids. V lost 6 bases and J 1 base, leaving 15 bases between the germline ends. Looked up from germline, CDR1 is KGHDR and CDR2 is SFDVKD. The data were produced by immunoSEQ multiplex PCR, yet TCRdb's version contains in-frame clones alone and is incomplete. The sample gives roughly 100,000 clones, 70% to 90% of which show up once; approximately 18% is in the top ten. About this clone itself: Antigen unknown.

Study-wide results and limits: The donors showed a predominance of white British ancestry and of females, with possible underestimation of clonal diversity.

The chain combines TRBV24-1 with TRBJ2-7; no definite D call. The sample consisted of peripheral blood, taken on day 0 of AZD1222 vaccination. The origin of this receptor is an adult in good health. This CDR3 reads CATSHRQNISYEQYF. CDR3 nucleotide sequence: TGTGCCACCAGTCATCGGCAGAACATATCCTACGAGCAGTACTTC.